This entry concerns a single T cell receptor beta chain. The data belong to a study of blood T cell repertoires in COVID-19. Study context: The United States, Italy and Spain supplied acute and convalescent COVID-19 samples.

A Seattle source enrolled patients during active infection and followed them longitudinally. The assay was immunoSEQ multiplex PCR, and TCRdb's table has in-frame clones only and misses some. This sample has about 400,000 clones, with 75% to 90% found just once. Specimen: peripheral blood. This sequence originates from a woman aged 60-75 years with COVID-19, enrolled during active disease.

The CDR3 here is CASSLGGSPLYGYTF. CDR3 sequence (DNA): TGTGCCAGCAGCCTGGGTGGGAGTCCGCTCTATGGCTACACCTTC. J is TRBJ1-2 and V is TRBV5-4; no clear D. Germline CDR1 is SGHNT and CDR2 is YYREEE (reference sequence). CDR3 length equals 15 residues. The ends were cut back, 4 bases at V and 4 bases at J, with 17 bases in the middle.